Ten or more counts support the clone carrying this T cell receptor (beta chain). The antigen is unknown. This record belongs to a study of T-cell reconstitution after alpha-beta-depleted transplantation in children. General study points: Newly made T cells mostly supplied T-cell counts and diversity one year after transplant. At day 60, the high TCRbeta diversity found in some patients originated from recipient T cells and thymic progenitors that had survived. Several hundred expanded graft clones reportedly supplied alpha-beta T cells about two months after transplant.

Unique molecular identifiers were used to barcode this TCRbeta library. In TCRdb, the PCR reads were re-called with MiXCR into one record per CDR3 protein. The sample contains around 270,000 distinct CDR3 sequences, roughly 8.2% of which appear only once. Germline CDR1 and CDR2: LGHNA and YNFKEQ. V lost 1 base and J lost 6; bases outside the gene matches: 4. The CDR3 spans 15 residues. The chain uses TRBV4-2 and TRBJ2-3; TRBD2 matches 10 bases. This specimen was peripheral blood, taken 360 days after TCRalphabeta/CD19-depleted stem cell transplant. The clonotype was recovered from a female patient aged 2-10 years who had a stem cell transplant for Fanconi anemia, so the T cells may come from the graft donor. The CDR3 sequence is CASSQGTSGLDTQYF. The CDR3 bases are TGTGCCAGCAGCCAAGGGACTAGCGGTTTGGATACGCAGTATTTT.